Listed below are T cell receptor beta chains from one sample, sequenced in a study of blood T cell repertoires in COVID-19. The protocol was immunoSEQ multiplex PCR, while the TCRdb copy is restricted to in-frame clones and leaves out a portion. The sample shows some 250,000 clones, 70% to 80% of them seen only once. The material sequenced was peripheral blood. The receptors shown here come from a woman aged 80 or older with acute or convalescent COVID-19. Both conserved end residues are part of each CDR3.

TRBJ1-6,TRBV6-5,CASSYMGATNSPLHF
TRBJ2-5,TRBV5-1,CASSLGVGGSEETQYF
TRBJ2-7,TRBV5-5,CASRFTAGFGNEQYF
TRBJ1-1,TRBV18,CASSPQRGMNTEAFF
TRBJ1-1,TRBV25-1,CASSDRTGSTSEAFF
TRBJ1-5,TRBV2,CASSADSYSNQPQHF
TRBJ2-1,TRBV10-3,CAISQSLLERNEQFF
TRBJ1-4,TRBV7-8,CASRPRGDEKLFF
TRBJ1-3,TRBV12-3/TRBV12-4,CASTPGNTIYF
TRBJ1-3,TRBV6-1,CASSEFHGTVSGNTIYF
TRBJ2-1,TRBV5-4,CASSLDPLTYNEQFF
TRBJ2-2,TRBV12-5,CASGSPGGGTGNTGELFF
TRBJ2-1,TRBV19,CASSRVFREYVHEQFF
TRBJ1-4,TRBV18,CASSPPASEKLFF
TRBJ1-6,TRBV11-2,CASSPAGGGGFSPLHF
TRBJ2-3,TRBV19,CASSIFEATDTQYF
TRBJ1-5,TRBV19,CASNPLAGKNQPQHF
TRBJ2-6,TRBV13,CASSRSRRGLSGANVLTF
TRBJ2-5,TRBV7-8,CASSSNRGVETQYF
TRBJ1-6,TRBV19,CASTLSGAGYSSPLHF
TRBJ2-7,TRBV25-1,CASSESSTVYEQYF
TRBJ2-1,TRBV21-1,CASSPRGSYNEQFF
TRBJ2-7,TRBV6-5,CASTTTASSSYEQYF
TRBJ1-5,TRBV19,CASSPITGGGQPQHF
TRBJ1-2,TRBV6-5,CASRPGQGASYTF
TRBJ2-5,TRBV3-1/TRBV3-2,CASSQRTSEETQYF
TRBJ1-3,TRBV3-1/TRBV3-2,CASSQAGGNTIYF
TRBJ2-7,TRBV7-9,CASSLEHEQYF
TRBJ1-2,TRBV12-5,CASGPRAGVTF